The 3 T cell receptor beta chains listed next were all sequenced from one sample in a study of shared clonotypes between healthy human individuals. CD45RO-negative, CCR7-selected cells formed the naive CD8 fraction, which excluded terminally differentiated effector memory CD45RA+ cells. Measured with immunoSEQ multiplex PCR; TCRdb has only the in-frame clones, and not every one. The sample lists about 680,000 clones, 92% occurring once. The sequenced sample consisted of naive CD8+ T cells sorted from blood. The source of these receptors is a man between 25 and 39 years old in good health.

This chain connects TRBV7-9 to TRBJ1-1; the D is unclear. CDR1 is SEHNR, CDR2 FQNEAQ, per germline (reference sequence). The CDR3 loop spans 14 amino acids. Trimming cost V 5 bases and J 1 base, with 11 bases left between them. The CDR3 is CASSPRDKNTEAFF. CDR3 DNA sequence: TGTGCCAGCAGCCCCAGAGACAAGAACACTGAAGCTTTCTTT. Together with reference TRBV7-9 and TRBJ1-1, the CDR3 gives the full variable domain: DTGVSQNPRHKITKRGQNVTFRCDPISEHNRLYWYRQTLGQGPEFLTYFQNEAQLEKSRLLSDRFSAERPKGSFSTLEIQRTEQGDSAMYLCASSPRDKNTEAFFGQGTRLTVV.

This clone was observed a single time. The CDR3 region has the DNA TGTGCCAGCGGGCCGGGACCCTCGTCAGATACGCAGTATTTT. Its translation: CASGPGPSSDTQYF. This chain joins TRBV27 and TRBJ2-3; D might be TRBD1 or TRBD2, each matching 5 bases. Deletions cut 8 bases from V and 4 bases from J, with 16 bases between. Looked up from germline, CDR1 is MNHEY and CDR2 is SMNVEV (reference sequence). The CDR3 extends over 14 amino acids.

The V gene is TRBV5-1, the J gene TRBJ2-5; no clear D. The CDR3 is 13 amino acids. Germline loops: CDR1 SGHRS, CDR2 YFSETQ. Trimming took 4 bases from V and 5 from J, leaving 12 bases between them. CDR3 amino acids: CASSPGLGETQYF. Here the CDR3 DNA reads TGCGCCAGCAGCCCAGGCCTGGGGGAGACCCAGTACTTC.